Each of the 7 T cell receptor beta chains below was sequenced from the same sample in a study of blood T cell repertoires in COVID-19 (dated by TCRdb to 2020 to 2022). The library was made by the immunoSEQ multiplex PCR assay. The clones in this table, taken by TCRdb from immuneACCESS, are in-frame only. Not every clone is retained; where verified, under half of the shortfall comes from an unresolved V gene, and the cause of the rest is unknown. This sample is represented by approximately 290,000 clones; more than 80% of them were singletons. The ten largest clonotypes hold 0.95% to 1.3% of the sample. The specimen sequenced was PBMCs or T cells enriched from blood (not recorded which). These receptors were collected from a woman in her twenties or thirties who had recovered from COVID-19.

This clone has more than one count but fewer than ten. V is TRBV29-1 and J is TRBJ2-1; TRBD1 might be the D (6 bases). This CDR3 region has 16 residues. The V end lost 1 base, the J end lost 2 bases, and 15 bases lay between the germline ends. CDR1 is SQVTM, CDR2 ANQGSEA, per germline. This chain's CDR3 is CSVEGEGGTPYNEQFF. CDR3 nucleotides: TGCAGCGTTGAAGGAGAAGGGGGAACCCCCTACAATGAGCAGTTCTTC.

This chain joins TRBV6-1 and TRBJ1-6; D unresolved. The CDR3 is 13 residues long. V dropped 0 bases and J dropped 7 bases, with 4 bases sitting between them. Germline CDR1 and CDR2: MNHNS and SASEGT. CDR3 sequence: CASSEAGNSPLHF. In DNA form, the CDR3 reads TGTGCCAGCAGTGAAGCCGGGAATTCACCCCTCCACTTT.

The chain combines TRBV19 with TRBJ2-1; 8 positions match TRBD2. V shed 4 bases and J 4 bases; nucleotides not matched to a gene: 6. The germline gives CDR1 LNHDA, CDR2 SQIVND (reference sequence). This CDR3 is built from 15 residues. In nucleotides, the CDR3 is TGTGCCAGTAGTACCCGGCGGGAGGTTTACAATGAGCAGTTCTTC. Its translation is CASSTRREVYNEQFF.

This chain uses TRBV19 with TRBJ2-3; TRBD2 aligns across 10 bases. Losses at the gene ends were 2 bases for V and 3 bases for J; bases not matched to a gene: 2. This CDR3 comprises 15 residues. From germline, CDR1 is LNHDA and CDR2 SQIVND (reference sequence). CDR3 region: CASSILAGVTDTQYF. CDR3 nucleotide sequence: TGTGCCAGTAGTATACTAGCGGGAGTAACAGATACGCAGTATTTT.

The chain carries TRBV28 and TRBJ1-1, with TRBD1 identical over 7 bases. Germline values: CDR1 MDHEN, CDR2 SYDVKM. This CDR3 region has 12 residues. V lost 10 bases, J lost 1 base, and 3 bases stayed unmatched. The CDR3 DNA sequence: TGTGCCACCCGGACAGGGAACACTGAAGCTTTCTTT. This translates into CATRTGNTEAFF.

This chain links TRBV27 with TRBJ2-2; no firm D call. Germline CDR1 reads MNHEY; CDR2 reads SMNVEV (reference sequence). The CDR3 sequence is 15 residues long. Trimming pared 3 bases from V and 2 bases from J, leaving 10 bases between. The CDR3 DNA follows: TGTGCCAGCAGTTTGGTACCAACTAACACCGGGGAGCTGTTTTTT. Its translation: CASSLVPTNTGELFF.

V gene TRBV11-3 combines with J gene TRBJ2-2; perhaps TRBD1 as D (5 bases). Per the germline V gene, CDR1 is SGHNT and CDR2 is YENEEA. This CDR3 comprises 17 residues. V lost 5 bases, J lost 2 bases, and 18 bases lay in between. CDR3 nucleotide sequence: TGTGCCAGCAGCGCCCAGAGTATGGGGCCCAACACCGGGGAGCTGTTTTTT. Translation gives CASSAQSMGPNTGELFF.